This TCR beta chain emerged from a study of CD8 T cells in Susac syndrome (dated by TCRdb to about 2019). Looking at the study overall: Repertoire sequencing was used to test whether CD8+ T cell activation and differentiation in Susac syndrome was antigen driven.

Including the terminal cysteine and phenylalanine, the CDR3 comprises 12 residues. Solely the CDR3 DNA is kept, with 36 bases framed from the first base. Looking up the germline V gene yields CDR1 SGHRS and CDR2 YFSETQ. V sheds 3 bases and J sheds 6 bases, leaving 10 bases between their ends. RNA was extracted with the RNeasy kit and roughly 0.5 to 1 ug was reverse transcribed using random hexamers. TCR beta CDR3 regions were amplified with the immunoSEQ multiplex PCR assay covering 54 Vbeta and 13 Jbeta segments. PCR amplification bias was corrected by using a synthetic template baseline for primer optimization and computational correction. Per the source publication's procedure: Reads were assigned to V, D and J genes according to IMGT and analyzed in immunoSEQ Analyzer, with only productive sequences retained. Clonality was calculated as one minus the Shannon entropy normalized by log2 of the number of productive unique sequences. For each patient and control, public and private clones were evaluated among the 100 most prevalent clones. A clone was defined as Susac-specific if it was absent from the healthy and MS cohorts, from 1052 published viral clones and from other ImmuneACCESS disease sequences. TCRdb reran the public reads through fastp at Q25 and MiXCR, keeping productive beta chains. Rows are combined by CDR3 protein, so each entry shows the most common genes and DNA. TCRdb assigned the V and J calls; the authors' analysis was not used. The sample table shows under 200,000 distinct CDR3 sequences, and more than 90% are seen once. The ten most abundant clones make up 0.14% of the sample.

The investigation overall reported the following: The study acknowledged that relatively few individuals were included in the TCR sequencing and HLA analysis.

High-throughput TCR beta sequencing profiled peripheral blood CD8+ and CD4+ T cells from healthy donors, Susac syndrome patients and multiple sclerosis patients. The healthy donors served as controls matched for age and sex. Bulk CD8+ and CD4+ T cells were purified by magnetic negative isolation, while CD8+ TEMRA cells were enriched using FACS. Blood was drawn into EDTA tubes, processed within 24 hours, and PBMCs were isolated by density gradient centrifugation. PBMCs destined for TCR sequencing were cryopreserved in liquid nitrogen and later thawed in a 37 °C water bath. A purity of at least 90% was achieved for sorted or isolated CD4+, CD8+ and CD8+ TEMRA cells. Comment on this clonotype: The antigen this receptor binds is unknown. No base quality values were provided; no much bigger clone lies one nucleotide off.

The sequencing input was CD4+ T cells from PBMCs. This clonotype originated in a human donor in good health. Here the chain combines TRBV5-1 and TRBJ2-7; no D gene call is confident. The CDR3 loop reads CASSSSLAEQYF. The nucleotide sequence reads as follows: TGCGCCAGCAGCTCGTCCCTGGCCGAGCAGTACTTC.